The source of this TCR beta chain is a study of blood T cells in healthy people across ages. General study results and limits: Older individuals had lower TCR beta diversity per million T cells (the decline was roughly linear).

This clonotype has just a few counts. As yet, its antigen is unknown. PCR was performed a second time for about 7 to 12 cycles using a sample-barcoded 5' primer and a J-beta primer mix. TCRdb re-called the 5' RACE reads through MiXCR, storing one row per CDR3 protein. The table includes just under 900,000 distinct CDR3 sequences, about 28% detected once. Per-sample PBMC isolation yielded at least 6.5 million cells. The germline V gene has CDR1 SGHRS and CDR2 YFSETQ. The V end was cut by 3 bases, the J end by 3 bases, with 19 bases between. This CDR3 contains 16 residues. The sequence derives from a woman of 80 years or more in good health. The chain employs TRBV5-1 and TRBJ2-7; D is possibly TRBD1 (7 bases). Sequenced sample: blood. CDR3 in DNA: TGCGCCAGCAGCTGGAGGAGGGACAGCCGCAACTACGAGCAGTACTTC. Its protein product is CASSWRRDSRNYEQYF.